Listed below are T cell receptor beta chains from one sample, sequenced in a study of beta chain features in type 1 diabetes. Profiling relied on immunoSEQ multiplex PCR, and the TCRdb table lists in-frame clones only, not all of them. Of about 320,000 clones listed, 11% to 15% are singletons. The material sequenced was central memory CD4+ T cells from blood. These receptors originate from a man between 25 and 39 years old in good health. Each CDR3 is given with its conserved first and last residue. D genes are given only for firm matches. Clone size is stated in some rows and not others, as once, few, many or a class when expanded.

abundance	len	v_gene	j_gene	d_gene	CDR3aa	CDR3nt
few	15	TRBV6-1	TRBJ1-5	TRBD1	CASSVGTGAHQPQHF	TGTGCCAGCAGTGTAGGGACAGGCGCCCATCAGCCCCAGCATTTT
.	14	TRBV7-2	TRBJ1-1	TRBD1	CASSPGTGGTEAFF	TGTGCCAGCAGCCCCGGGACAGGGGGCACTGAAGCTTTCTTT
few	15	TRBV7-6	TRBJ2-7	.	CASSPSPTEAYEQYF	TGTGCCAGCAGCCCAAGCCCGACAGAAGCCTACGAGCAGTACTTC
few	16	TRBV7-7	TRBJ1-2	.	CASSLVPPGVYYGYTF	TGTGCCAGCAGCTTAGTACCCCCGGGTGTTTACTATGGCTACACCTTC
.	14	TRBV11-2	TRBJ2-1	.	CASSLFSGEGEQFF	TGTGCCAGCAGCTTATTTTCAGGGGAGGGTGAGCAGTTCTTC
many	15	TRBV15	TRBJ2-1	.	CATSTAGTPGNEQFF	TGTGCCACCAGCACTGCCGGGACGCCCGGCAATGAGCAGTTCTTC
.	15	TRBV5-4	TRBJ1-1	.	CASSLHQGSGTEAFF	TGTGCCAGCAGCTTGCATCAGGGGTCGGGCACTGAAGCTTTCTTT
few	18	TRBV7-9	TRBJ2-3	TRBD2	CASSPGGGNQPITDTQYF	TGTGCCAGCAGCCCTGGGGGAGGGAACCAACCGATCACAGATACGCAGTATTTT
.	14	TRBV7-3	TRBJ1-1	.	CASSLNGVNTEAFF	TGTGCCAGCAGCTTAAACGGGGTCAACACTGAAGCTTTCTTT
few	11	TRBV7-2	TRBJ2-5	.	CASSYTETQYF	TGTGCCAGCAGCTACACGGAGACCCAGTACTTC
few	14	TRBV6-1	TRBJ1-1	TRBD1	CASTWDREGTEAFF	TGTGCCAGCACCTGGGACAGGGAGGGCACTGAAGCTTTCTTT
.	13	TRBV6-6	TRBJ1-5	TRBD1	CASGDREDQPQHF	TGTGCCAGCGGAGACAGGGAGGATCAGCCCCAGCATTTT
.	15	TRBV19	TRBJ2-3	.	CASSMLQGWTDTQYF	TGTGCCAGTAGTATGCTACAGGGCTGGACAGATACGCAGTATTTT
few	15	TRBV6-5	TRBJ1-4	.	CASSGGRGDNEKLFF	TGTGCCAGCAGTGGAGGAAGAGGGGATAATGAAAAACTGTTTTTT
.	12	TRBV6-5	TRBJ1-4	.	CATQEANEKLFF	TGTGCCACCCAGGAGGCTAATGAAAAACTGTTTTTT
few	16	TRBV4-1	TRBJ2-4	.	CASSQELGVAKNIQYF	TGCGCCAGCAGCCAAGAACTGGGGGTGGCCAAAAACATTCAGTACTTC
.	14	TRBV7-3	TRBJ2-1	TRBD2	CASSLDGRANEQFF	TGTGCCAGCAGCTTAGACGGGAGGGCTAATGAGCAGTTCTTC
.	15	TRBV7-2	TRBJ2-1	TRBD1	CASSADRGAYNEQFF	TGTGCCAGCAGCGCCGACAGGGGGGCCTACAATGAGCAGTTCTTC
few	16	TRBV18	TRBJ1-1	.	CASSPPYGGAGTEAFF	TGTGCCAGCTCACCACCTTATGGGGGGGCCGGTACTGAAGCTTTCTTT
.	16	TRBV11-1	TRBJ2-5	TRBD2	CASSLEAGGGQETQYF	TGTGCCAGCAGCTTAGAAGCGGGAGGCGGCCAAGAGACCCAGTACTTC
.	13	TRBV2	TRBJ1-2	.	CASSESQTTGYTF	TGTGCCAGCAGTGAATCGCAGACAACTGGCTACACCTTC
few	14	TRBV2	TRBJ2-2	TRBD1	CASSARQGTGELFF	TGTGCCAGCAGTGCGCGACAGGGCACCGGGGAGCTGTTTTTT
.	12	TRBV11-2	TRBJ2-3	.	CASSKRGDTQYF	TGTGCCAGCTCTAAACGAGGGGATACGCAGTATTTT
few	16	TRBV9	TRBJ1-5	.	CASIGGRLNSNQPQHF	TGTGCCAGCATAGGGGGACGGCTAAATAGCAATCAGCCCCAGCATTTT
.	16	TRBV7-7	TRBJ2-1	TRBD2	CASKGRGGASYNEQFF	TGTGCCAGCAAGGGGCGCGGGGGGGCATCCTACAATGAGCAGTTCTTC
.	15	TRBV5-6	TRBJ2-2	.	CASSTGRTHTGELFF	TGTGCCAGCAGTACGGGGCGGACCCACACCGGGGAGCTGTTTTTT
few	16	TRBV4-3	TRBJ2-5	TRBD1	CASSQIAGTGRETQYF	TGCGCCAGCAGCCAAATCGCCGGGACAGGGAGAGAGACCCAGTACTTC
few	16	TRBV11-3	TRBJ1-1	TRBD1	CASSPPRGQGRPEAFF	TGTGCCAGCAGCCCACCTCGAGGACAGGGACGCCCGGAGGCTTTCTTT
.	17	TRBV5-4	TRBJ2-5	TRBD2	CASSLGLAGGPEETQYF	TGTGCCAGCAGCTTGGGTCTAGCGGGAGGGCCGGAGGAGACCCAGTACTTC
few	13	TRBV7-9	TRBJ1-2	.	CASTRETNYGYTF	TGTGCCAGCACTCGAGAGACTAACTATGGCTACACCTTC
many	15	TRBV7-8	TRBJ2-3	TRBD2	CASSSLAGGRDTQYF	TGTGCCAGCAGCTCCCTAGCGGGGGGGCGGGATACGCAGTATTTT
.	13	TRBV6-5	TRBJ2-7	TRBD1	CASRGTGGIEQYF	TGTGCCAGCAGAGGGACAGGGGGCATTGAGCAGTACTTC
.	13	TRBV9	TRBJ1-1	.	CASSVGDGTEAFF	TGTGCCAGCAGCGTAGGTGACGGCACTGAAGCTTTCTTT
.	13	TRBV6-6	TRBJ1-1	TRBD1	CASSRDSVYEAFF	TGTGCCAGCAGTCGGGACAGTGTCTATGAAGCTTTCTTT
many	16	TRBV18	TRBJ2-1	TRBD2	CASSPPSGTMYNEQFF	TGTGCCAGCTCCCCACCGAGCGGGACCATGTACAATGAGCAGTTCTTC
.	13	TRBV7-6	TRBJ2-7	.	CASSPYPGDEQYF	TGTGCCAGCAGCCCCTACCCAGGGGACGAGCAGTACTTC
few	13	TRBV7-2	TRBJ2-1	.	CASSQSHLNEQFF	TGTGCCAGCAGCCAGTCACATCTCAATGAGCAGTTCTTC
.	15	TRBV28	TRBJ1-5	.	CASSLPDRRVQPQHF	TGTGCCAGCAGTTTACCCGACAGGCGGGTTCAGCCCCAGCATTTT
few	16	TRBV6-6	TRBJ2-3	.	CASSYLGRGDTDTQYF	TGTGCCAGCAGTTACTTAGGTCGGGGAGACACAGATACGCAGTATTTT
few	13	TRBV7-2	TRBJ2-2	TRBD1	CASSLGGQGELFF	TGTGCCAGCAGCTTAGGGGGACAGGGGGAGCTGTTTTTT
.	13	TRBV25-1	TRBJ1-2	.	CASTAGNTGGYTF	TGTGCCAGCACCGCAGGGAATACAGGGGGCTACACCTTC
few	16	TRBV11-3	TRBJ2-5	.	CASSPRGSGTGETQYF	TGTGCCAGCAGCCCGCGGGGTAGCGGGACAGGAGAGACCCAGTACTTC
few	11	TRBV20-1	TRBJ1-1	.	CSASSTSEAFF	TGCAGTGCTAGTTCCACCTCTGAAGCTTTCTTT
few	12	TRBV10-2	TRBJ2-5	TRBD2	CASSGLAGGPYF	TGCGCCAGCAGCGGACTAGCGGGGGGGCCCTACTTC
.	16	TRBV9	TRBJ2-1	TRBD2	CASSQTPSGGYNEQFF	TGTGCCAGCAGCCAAACGCCTAGCGGGGGATACAATGAGCAGTTCTTC
.	14	TRBV11-2	TRBJ2-4	.	CASSSRLAKNIQYF	TGTGCCAGCAGCTCTCGGTTAGCCAAAAACATTCAGTACTTC
.	13	TRBV6-5	TRBJ1-2	TRBD1	CASRWTGPYGYTF	TGTGCCAGCAGATGGACAGGCCCCTATGGCTACACCTTC
many	13	TRBV5-4	TRBJ2-5	.	CASSLGSGETQYF	TGTGCCAGCAGCTTGGGGTCGGGGGAGACCCAGTACTTC
.	13	TRBV11-2	TRBJ2-5	.	CASSSGVQETQYF	TGTGCCAGCAGCTCCGGAGTTCAAGAGACCCAGTACTTC
.	13	TRBV16	TRBJ1-1	.	CASSQSTQGEAFF	TGTGCCAGCAGCCAATCCACCCAGGGGGAAGCTTTCTTT
.	14	TRBV6-1	TRBJ1-1	.	CASSTQRKNTEAFF	TGTGCCAGCAGCACACAGAGAAAAAACACTGAAGCTTTCTTT
.	14	TRBV5-6	TRBJ2-1	TRBD1	CASSQGQGYNEQFF	TGTGCCAGCAGCCAAGGACAGGGCTACAATGAGCAGTTCTTC
few	14	TRBV18	TRBJ2-7	.	CASSPSRGSYEQYF	TGTGCCAGCTCACCCTCGAGAGGGTCCTACGAGCAGTACTTC